This entry is about one T cell receptor beta chain. Its antigen is unknown. The data are from a study of shared clonotypes between healthy human individuals. Notes on the study in general: Among a few donors, about 4.6% of naive CD4 clonotypes were found in common. Depth was large, yet rarefaction showed that sorted-subset sequencing was incomplete. Memory subsets generally showed lower estimated richness than naive subsets.

The naive CD8 population came from CD45RO-negative cells selected for CCR7, without terminally differentiated effector memory CD45RA+ cells. Looked up from germline, CDR1 is SGHVS and CDR2 is FQNEAQ. With V trimmed by 1 base and J by 4 bases, 5 bases remained unmatched. The CDR3 has 15 amino acids. This table comes from immunoSEQ multiplex PCR, and its TCRdb copy is limited to in-frame clones, with some not included. Here the sample spans about 1.9 million clones, 90% to 95% being singletons. Sequencing input: naive CD8+ T cells from PBMCs. The origin of this receptor is a man aged 18 to 29 in good health. Some clones in this sample may be carry-over from other donors' samples. V gene TRBV7-8 combines with J gene TRBJ2-3; 7 bases agree with TRBD1. The CDR3 region has the DNA TGTGCCAGCAGCTTAGGCAGGGGGATGGCAGATACGCAGTATTTT. Amino acids: CASSLGRGMADTQYF.